This entry lists 21 T cell receptor beta chains sequenced from one sample in a study of shared clonotypes between healthy human individuals. Some clones are missing from TCRdb's copy, which holds only in-frame ones; the method was immunoSEQ multiplex PCR. The sample includes 1,400,000 or so clones, approximately 98.5% of them seen just once. Sequencing input: naive CD4+ T cells sorted from blood. Subset reported: CD45RA+ positively selected. The source of these receptors is a man aged 25 to 40 in good health.

V gene TRBV9 combines with J gene TRBJ2-2; D call uncertain. Per germline, CDR1 SGDLS and CDR2 YYNGEE. This CDR3 comprises 14 residues. Trimming took off 1 base at V and 0 bases at J, with 4 bases between the two ends. The CDR3 DNA is TGTGCCAGCAGCGTACCAGCGAACACCGGGGAGCTGTTTTTT. It translates to CASSVPANTGELFF.

J is TRBJ2-7 and V is TRBV7-8; maybe TRBD1 (6 bases). This CDR3 spans 14 amino acids. Trimming removed 2 bases at V and 2 bases at J, with 10 bases between. CDR1 is SGHVS and CDR2 is FQNEAQ in the germline V gene. CDR3 sequence reads: CASSLRQAAYEQYF. Here the CDR3 DNA reads TGTGCCAGCAGCTTACGACAGGCGGCCTACGAGCAGTACTTC. Filled out from reference TRBV7-8 and TRBJ2-7, the complete variable domain reads GAGVSQSPRYKVAKRGQDVALRCDPISGHVSLFWYQQALGQGPEFLTYFQNEAQLDKSGLPSDRFFAERPEGSVSTLKIQRTQQEDSAVYLCASSLRQAAYEQYFGPGTRLTVT.

This rearrangement joins TRBV7-9 to TRBJ2-6; D is undetermined. Germline-derived CDR1 and CDR2 are SEHNR and FQNEAQ (reference sequence). This CDR3 is built from 18 residues. The V end lost 8 bases, the J end lost 1 base, and 21 bases lay between the germline ends. CDR3 coding DNA: TGTGCCAGCGGTCCGTCTCGGGCGCCCGATTCTGGGGCCAACGTCCTGACTTTC. Protein sequence: CASGPSRAPDSGANVLTF.

V usage is TRBV30 and J usage is TRBJ1-1; no clear D. Germline V gene sequence: CDR1 GTSNPN, CDR2 SVGIG (reference sequence). CDR3 length equals 9 residues. V gave up 2 bases and J gave up 11 bases, with 6 bases separating them. In DNA form, the CDR3 reads TGTGCCTGGAGTCCAATGGCTTTCTTT. Translation: CAWSPMAFF. The full variable domain, completed using reference TRBV30 and TRBJ1-1, is SQTIHQWPATLVQPVGSPLSLECTVEGTSNPNLYWYRQAAGRGLQLLFYSVGIGQISSEVPQNLSASRPQDRQFILSSKKLLLSDSGFYLCAWSPMAFFGQGTRLTVV.

The chain recombines TRBV7-9 with TRBJ1-1; TRBD1 is a possible D gene (5 bases). There are 15 residues in the CDR3. V was clipped by 3 bases and J by 2 bases, with 13 bases between them. Germline V gene lookup returns CDR1 SEHNR and CDR2 FQNEAQ (reference sequence). In DNA form, the CDR3 reads TGTGCCAGCAGCTTTCCAGGGCCCCGAAACACTGAAGCTTTCTTT. This sequence encodes CASSFPGPRNTEAFF.

The chain employs TRBV5-1 and TRBJ1-4; D is undetermined. Trimming took 1 base from V and 8 from J, leaving 15 bases between them. CDR1 and CDR2 from the germline V gene are SGHRS and YFSETQ. The CDR3 has 15 residues. The CDR3 region is CASSLNAARDEKLFF. The CDR3 nucleotides read TGCGCCAGCAGCTTGAACGCCGCGCGTGACGAAAAACTGTTTTTT.

The CDR3 bases are TGTGCCAGCAGCTCGCCCACAGGGGGCGCGTTCTATGGCTACACCTTC. Its protein is CASSSPTGGAFYGYTF. This chain links TRBV7-2 with TRBJ1-2; 9 bases align to TRBD1. Germline loops: CDR1 SGHTA, CDR2 FQGNSA. Germline trimming cut 4 bases from V and 4 bases from J; bases unmatched to any gene: 10. This CDR3 has 16 amino acids. The variable domain in full, completed from reference TRBV7-2 and TRBJ1-2, reads GAGVSQSPSNKVTEKGKDVELRCDPISGHTALYWYRQSLGQGLEFLIYFQGNSAPDKSGLPSDRFSAERTGGSVSTLTIQRTQQEDSAVYLCASSSPTGGAFYGYTFGSGTRLTVV.

The rearrangement uses TRBV7-9 and TRBJ1-3; TRBD1 matches 8 bases. V shed 5 bases and J 2 bases; nucleotides not matched to a gene: 11. This CDR3 is 17 amino acids long. Germline V gene lookup returns CDR1 SEHNR and CDR2 FQNEAQ (reference sequence). CDR3 nucleotide sequence: TGTGCCAGCAGCACAGACAGGGGCCCCTCCGCTGGAAACACCATATATTTT. Translating it yields CASSTDRGPSAGNTIYF.

V gene TRBV7-9 combines with J gene TRBJ1-5; a possible D gene is TRBD1 (5 bases). V was pared by 1 base and J by 4 bases, with 11 bases between. The germline gives CDR1 SEHNR, CDR2 FQNEAQ (reference sequence). The CDR3 is 15 amino acids. The CDR3 DNA sequence: TGTGCCAGCAGCTTAGGAGACAGTCCAAATCAGCCCCAGCATTTT. Residues: CASSLGDSPNQPQHF.

The V gene is TRBV12-1, the J gene TRBJ2-5. TRBV12-1 is noted as a pseudogene. This CDR3 comprises 15 residues. The CDR3 sequence is CASSFARLIQETQYF. The CDR3 DNA reads TGTGCCAGCAGCTTTGCTCGGCTTATCCAAGAGACCCAGTACTTC.

V is TRBV6-5 and J is TRBJ2-1; D is unclear. The CDR3 covers 13 residues. V was clipped by 5 bases and J by 9 bases, with 14 bases between them. Per the germline V gene, CDR1 is MNHEY and CDR2 is SVGAGI. In DNA form, the CDR3 reads TGTGCCAGCAGTCGCATGGGTGCAGCTGAGCAGTTCTTC. Translating it yields CASSRMGAAEQFF.

The J gene is TRBJ2-5, the V gene TRBV9; weak D call: TRBD1 (6 bases). CDR1 is SGDLS and CDR2 is YYNGEE in the germline V gene. CDR3 size: 16 residues. V dropped 3 bases and J dropped 2 bases, with 17 bases sitting between them. As DNA, the CDR3 is TGTGCCAGCAGCGCTAACCCGGGAAGGGGGCAAGAGACCCAGTACTTC. It specifies CASSANPGRGQETQYF.

The chain combines TRBV5-1 with TRBJ1-3; D gene uncertain. There are 16 residues in the CDR3. Germline loops: CDR1 SGHRS, CDR2 YFSETQ. The ends were cut back, 4 bases at V and 2 bases at J, with 16 bases in the middle. The CDR3, as DNA: TGCGCCAGCAGCCTAAGACCGGCTGGGCCTGGAAACACCATATATTTT. Translated: CASSLRPAGPGNTIYF.

The chain links TRBV4-3 to TRBJ1-5; D possibly corresponds to TRBD1 (6 bases). Germline V CDR1 and CDR2: LGHNA, YSLEER. This CDR3 has 15 residues. V was trimmed by 1 base and J by 2 bases, leaving 9 bases between them. This chain's CDR3 is CASSQVGGGNQPQHF. In DNA form, the CDR3 reads TGCGCCAGCAGCCAAGTAGGGGGGGGCAATCAGCCCCAGCATTTT.

The chain couples TRBV11-2 to TRBJ2-5; the match to TRBD2 covers 9 bases. After removal of 1 base from V and 4 bases from J, the junction contained 1 base not matched to a gene. Germline V gives CDR1 SGHAT, CDR2 FQNNGV. The CDR3 spans 14 residues. DNA of the CDR3: TGTGCCAGCAGCTTAGGACTAGCGGTAGAGACCCAGTACTTC. It specifies CASSLGLAVETQYF. Full variable domain (missing parts from reference TRBV11-2 and TRBJ2-5): EAGVAQSPRYKIIEKRQSVAFWCNPISGHATLYWYQQILGQGPKLLIQFQNNGVVDDSQLPKDRFSAERLKGVDSTLKIQPAKLEDSAVYLCASSLGLAVETQYFGPGTRLLVL.

This chain connects TRBV7-9 to TRBJ2-1; TRBD2 aligns across 15 bases. The V gene end was trimmed by 6 bases and the J gene end by 8 bases; junction bases not matched to a gene: 11. Germline V gene data show CDR1 as SEHNR and CDR2 as FQNEAQ (reference sequence). The CDR3 extends over 17 amino acids. The CDR3: CASRNNLGLAGGDEQFF. The CDR3, as DNA: TGTGCCAGCAGGAACAATTTGGGACTAGCGGGAGGTGATGAGCAGTTCTTC. Supplemented by reference TRBV7-9 and TRBJ2-1, the full variable domain reads DTGVSQNPRHKITKRGQNVTFRCDPISEHNRLYWYRQTLGQGPEFLTYFQNEAQLEKSRLLSDRFSAERPKGSFSTLEIQRTEQGDSAMYLCASRNNLGLAGGDEQFFGPGTRLTVL.

The genes are TRBV15 and TRBJ2-3; no definite D call. Germline CDR1 LNHNV, CDR2 YYDKDF (reference sequence). CDR3 length: 15 residues. Trimming removed 4 bases from V and 2 bases from J, with 13 bases in between. DNA for the CDR3: TGTGCCACCAGCAAGGGCTTCCCCCTCACAGATACGCAGTATTTT. As protein: CATSKGFPLTDTQYF.

The V gene is TRBV19, the J gene TRBJ2-7; the match to TRBD1 covers 9 bases. Germline V gene sequence: CDR1 LNHDA, CDR2 SQIVND (reference sequence). The CDR3 has 13 residues. Trimming cost V 6 bases and J 4 bases; bases outside gene matches: 4. CDR3 sequence: CASRDRGRYEQYF. As DNA, the CDR3 is TGTGCCAGTAGGGACAGGGGTCGTTACGAGCAGTACTTC.

This CDR3 reads CASSYWGDRENEQYF. The CDR3 DNA is TGTGCCAGCAGTTACTGGGGGGACAGGGAAAACGAGCAGTACTTC. This chain joins TRBV6-5 and TRBJ2-7, with 9 bases fitting TRBD1. This CDR3 is 15 amino acids long. J was trimmed by 5 bases and V by 1 base; bases with no gene match: 6. In germline, CDR1 is MNHEY, CDR2 SVGAGI.

This clone was seen once. V usage is TRBV7-2 and J usage is TRBJ1-5; no clear D. The CDR3 is 14 amino acids. Trimming left V 5 bases short and J 0 bases short, with 8 bases between. Germline CDR1 SGHTA, CDR2 FQGNSA. For the CDR3, the DNA is TGTGCCAGCAGCCCCGGCAATAGCAATCAGCCCCAGCATTTT. As protein: CASSPGNSNQPQHF.

Worth noting for this clone: Other DNA variants within this sample encode the same CDR3. This chain connects TRBV20-1 to TRBJ2-1; a possible D gene is TRBD2 (5 bases). The CDR3 has 11 amino acids. Germline CDR1 and CDR2: DFQATT and SNEGSKA (reference sequence). The V and J ends lost 6 bases and 6 bases respectively, with 9 bases between them. The CDR3 protein is CSAPRGNEQFF. The CDR3 region has the DNA TGCAGTGCACCACGGGGCAATGAGCAGTTCTTC.